These T cell receptor beta chains were read from a single sample in a study of response to subunit inactivated influenza vaccine. TCRdb re-called the RT-PCR reads with MiXCR, one entry per CDR3 protein. Of a few hundred thousand distinct CDR3 sequences detected, roughly a fifth appear once; the ten largest clones hold around 9.6%. The source material was PBMCs from blood, sampled about 20 months after vaccination. The receptors stem from a man between 50 and 69 years old who received an inactivated influenza vaccine. CDR3s include the opening cysteine and the closing phenylalanine or tryptophan. A D gene is named only where the DNA matches it firmly. Size is omitted from some rows. Given values are once, few, many or a class for expanded clones.

TRBV11-2	TRBJ1-3	.	few	CASSRRRAGGNTIYF	TGTGCCAGCAGCCGACGGAGGGCAGGCGGAAACACCATATATTTT
TRBV12-3/TRBV12-4	TRBJ2-3	TRBD2	few	CASSEAGGSTDTQYF	TGTGCCAGCAGCGAAGCGGGGGGGAGCACAGATACGCAGTATTTT
TRBV20-1	TRBJ2-3	TRBD1	few	CSAREETGSTDTQYF	TGCAGTGCTAGAGAGGAGACAGGGAGCACAGATACGCAGTATTTT
TRBV12-3/TRBV12-4	TRBJ2-7	.	few	CASSATETYEQYF	TGTGCCAGCAGTGCGACTGAGACCTACGAGCAGTACTTC
TRBV5-1	TRBJ2-2	TRBD2	.	CASWPGLVAGELFF	TGCGCCAGCTGGCCGGGACTAGTCGCCGGGGAGCTGTTTTTT
TRBV2	TRBJ2-7	TRBD2	few	CASKREGPEQYF	TGTGCCAGCAAGCGGGAGGGCCCCGAGCAGTACTTC
TRBV29-1	TRBJ1-1	.	.	CSVDRRLNTEAFF	TGCAGCGTTGACAGGAGGCTGAACACTGAAGCTTTCTTT
TRBV27	TRBJ1-5	.	few	CASTEGGGNQPQHF	TGTGCCAGCACCGAGGGTGGAGGCAATCAGCCCCAGCATTTT
TRBV7-2	TRBJ2-1	TRBD2	.	CASSLGGSGRYNEQFF	TGTGCCAGCAGCTTAGGAGGTAGCGGGAGGTACAATGAGCAGTTCTTC
TRBV12-3/TRBV12-4	TRBJ1-5	.	many	CASSLDRGLPQHF	TGTGCCAGCAGTTTAGACAGAGGATTGCCCCAGCATTTT
TRBV20-1	TRBJ1-5	TRBD1	.	CSARKTGVKNQPQHF	TGCAGTGCTAGAAAGACAGGGGTTAAGAATCAGCCCCAGCATTTT
TRBV25-1	TRBJ1-2	.	.	CASSAGNNYGYTF	TGTGCCAGCTCCGCCGGGAATAACTATGGCTACACCTTC
TRBV11-3	TRBJ2-5	.	.	CASSPPGAAETQYF	TGTGCCAGCAGCCCCCCGGGGGCAGCGGAGACCCAGTACTTC
TRBV7-8	TRBJ2-2	.	few	CASSLGASGTGELFF	TGTGCCAGCAGCTTAGGGGCCTCGGGCACCGGGGAGCTGTTTTTT
TRBV7-6	TRBJ2-5	.	.	CASSLVFPETQYF	TGTGCCAGCAGCTTAGTATTTCCAGAGACCCAGTACTTC
TRBV5-5	TRBJ1-5	.	.	CASSAFGTSNQPQHF	TGTGCCAGCAGCGCTTTCGGGACGAGCAATCAGCCCCAGCATTTT
TRBV20-1	TRBJ1-1	TRBD1	many	CSAHQGANTEAFF	TGCAGTGCCCACCAGGGGGCCAACACTGAAGCTTTCTTT
TRBV5-6	TRBJ1-1	.	many	CASSLRDLGEAFF	TGTGCCAGCAGCTTGCGGGACCTCGGTGAAGCTTTCTTT
TRBV18	TRBJ2-1	TRBD2	few	CASSQGLAGDNEQFF	TGTGCCAGCTCACAGGGACTAGCGGGTGACAATGAGCAGTTCTTC
TRBV29-1	TRBJ2-1	.	.	CSVGGRGTHNEQFF	TGCAGCGTTGGGGGGCGGGGGACACACAATGAGCAGTTCTTC
TRBV14	TRBJ2-2	.	.	CASRALDTGELFF	TGTGCCAGCAGGGCTTTGGACACCGGGGAGCTGTTTTTT
TRBV12-3/TRBV12-4	TRBJ1-6	.	.	CASSLALGSPLHF	TGTGCCAGCAGTTTAGCGCTAGGTTCACCCCTCCACTTT
TRBV2	TRBJ2-3	.	.	CASSGDADTQYF	TGTGCCAGCAGTGGAGACGCAGATACGCAGTATTTT
TRBV20-1	TRBJ1-5	.	many	CSVQSSNQPQHF	TGCAGTGTTCAGAGTAGCAATCAGCCCCAGCATTTT
TRBV20-1	TRBJ2-1	TRBD2	.	CSARAGGYNEQFF	TGCAGTGCTAGAGCGGGGGGGTACAATGAGCAGTTCTTC
TRBV6-2/TRBV6-3	TRBJ2-3	.	.	CASNGFRRSGDTQYF	TGTGCCAGCAACGGATTCAGGCGGTCAGGAGATACGCAGTATTTT
TRBV5-1	TRBJ1-4	TRBD1	few	CASSYQGDRDEKLFF	TGCGCCAGCAGCTATCAGGGGGATCGGGATGAAAAACTGTTTTTT
TRBV7-9	TRBJ2-3	.	few	CASSQGTDTQYF	TGTGCCAGCAGCCAGGGGACAGATACGCAGTATTTT
TRBV28	TRBJ1-5	.	few	CASTVLGGGGQPQHF	TGTGCCAGCACCGTCCTCGGGGGAGGGGGTCAGCCCCAGCATTTT
TRBV12-3/TRBV12-4	TRBJ1-2	.	.	CASSFRVLYGYTF	TGTGCCAGCAGTTTCCGGGTCCTCTATGGCTACACCTTC